This T cell receptor beta chain is from a study of OX40 agonist ivuxolimab in advanced cancers. Patients with autoimmune history or systemic immunosuppression were excluded. The CDR3 loop spans 16 amino acids. J was trimmed by 3 bases and V by 5 bases; bases with no gene match: 7. The V gene's germline CDR1 is MDHEN and CDR2 SYDVKM. The assay was immunoSEQ multiplex PCR, and TCRdb's table has in-frame clones only and misses some. The table records about 90,000 clones, over 80% of them present only once. The sequencing here drew on CD4+ or CD8+ T cells sorted from blood, taken in a trial of the OX40 agonist ivuxolimab. This rearrangement joins TRBV28 to TRBJ2-7, with TRBD2 matching over 13 bases. This TCR was sampled from an adult with an advanced solid tumor such as melanoma, head and neck, liver or kidney cancer. CDR3 in amino acids: CASSPRTSGSFYEQYF. The CDR3 nucleotides read TGTGCCAGCAGTCCTAGGACTAGCGGGAGTTTCTACGAGCAGTACTTC.